Each of the 19 T cell receptor beta chains below was sequenced from the same sample in a study of blood T cell repertoires in COVID-19. TCRdb's copy holds only in-frame clones and misses some; the assay was immunoSEQ multiplex PCR. The sample contains 120,000 to 150,000 clones, about 84% of which appear only once. Sequenced: PBMCs or T cells enriched from blood (not recorded which). These receptors were obtained from a woman aged 18-29 years who had been exposed to COVID-19.

This clone was detected ten times or more. The genes are TRBV27 and TRBJ2-5; TRBD2 aligns across 11 bases. Losses at the gene ends were 5 bases for V and 7 bases for J; bases not matched to a gene: 6. Germline V gives CDR1 MNHEY, CDR2 SMNVEV (reference sequence). This CDR3 has 14 residues. The DNA of the CDR3 is TGTGCCAGCAGTCCTAGCGGGAGGAGGGGGACCCAGTACTTC. Translated: CASSPSGRRGTQYF.

The chain is built from TRBV9 and TRBJ1-1; D gene uncertain. The V gene lost 1 base and the J gene lost 1 base, with 5 bases spanning the gap. CDR3 length equals 13 residues. Germline V CDR1 and CDR2: SGDLS, YYNGEE. The CDR3 reads CASSVSANTEAFF. The CDR3 nucleotides read TGTGCCAGCAGCGTAAGCGCGAACACTGAAGCTTTCTTT.

Regarding this clone: This may stem from a read error, because a much larger clone lies one nucleotide away. This specimen includes other DNA sequences encoding the same CDR3. The chain couples TRBV27 to TRBJ2-7, with TRBD2 matching 15 bases. Trimming removed 1 base from V and 5 bases from J; junction bases left unmatched: 3. CDR3 length: 16 residues. Germline values: CDR1 MNHEY, CDR2 SMNVEV (reference sequence). CDR3 protein: CASSLWTSGRANEQYF. CDR3 DNA: TGTGCCAGCAGTTTATGGACTAGCGGGAGGGCTAACGAGCAGTACTTC.

This clone has only a few counts. The J gene is TRBJ2-1, the V gene TRBV5-6, with 9 bases lining up with TRBD1. This CDR3 spans 14 amino acids. CDR1 SGHDT and CDR2 YYEEEE come from the germline V gene. Germline trimming cut 4 bases from V and 9 bases from J; bases unmatched to any gene: 8. DNA for the CDR3: TGTGCCAGCAGCCCCGGACAGGGGCGGGGTGAGCAGTTCTTC. Translated, it gives CASSPGQGRGEQFF.

The rearrangement links TRBV6-6 to TRBJ2-1; 7 bases match TRBD2. The CDR3 loop spans 17 amino acids. Germline V gene lookup returns CDR1 MNHNY and CDR2 SVGAGI (reference sequence). Trimming cost V 5 bases and J 6 bases; bases outside gene matches: 16. The CDR3 DNA reads as TGTGCCAGCAGTCGAATCAGCAGCGGGACCATCTCCAATGAGCAGTTCTTC. This gives the protein CASSRISSGTISNEQFF.

The count of this clone is one. The chain recombines TRBV30 with TRBJ2-1, with TRBD2 identical over 10 bases. Germline values: CDR1 GTSNPN, CDR2 SVGIG (reference sequence). Losses at the gene ends were 2 bases for V and 8 bases for J; bases not matched to a gene: 9. This CDR3 contains 15 residues. The CDR3 nucleotides read TGTGCCTGGAGTCGCCCTAGCGGGAGAGAGGATGAGCAGTTCTTC. Translating it yields CAWSRPSGREDEQFF.

The V gene is TRBV5-1, the J gene TRBJ2-5; D is uncertain. From germline, CDR1 is SGHRS and CDR2 YFSETQ. The CDR3 length is 15 residues. Trimming cost V 4 bases and J 5 bases, with 18 bases left between them. CDR3 nucleotide sequence: TGCGCCAGCAGCCCGGAAAGCACTATAGTGGAGACCCAGTACTTC. Translated: CASSPESTIVETQYF.

The rearrangement uses TRBV28 and TRBJ2-5; 11 nucleotides line up with TRBD2. This CDR3 has 17 amino acids. Germline loops: CDR1 MDHEN, CDR2 SYDVKM. After removal of 5 bases from V and 4 bases from J, the junction contained 12 bases not matched to a gene. CDR3 residues: CASSGDGTSGKRETQYF. The CDR3 coding sequence is TGTGCCAGCAGTGGAGACGGGACTAGCGGAAAGAGAGAGACCCAGTACTTC.

Notes on this clone: Sequence at one end of the junction differs from germline and may be a read error. The genes are TRBV6-2 or TRBV6-3 and TRBJ2-7; 10 bases match TRBD2. CDR1 is MNHEY, CDR2 SVGEGT, per germline. The CDR3 is made up of 11 amino acids. CDR3 nucleotide sequence: TGTGCCAGCAGTGCCGGGACTAGCGCAGACTTC. Protein sequence: CASSAGTSADF.

The chain combines TRBV27 with TRBJ1-6; D might be TRBD1 (5 bases). V lost 6 bases and J lost 0, with 9 bases in between. Germline loops: CDR1 MNHEY, CDR2 SMNVEV (reference sequence). This CDR3 region has 15 residues. The DNA for the CDR3 is TGTGCCAGCAGGATCGACAGCTCCTATAATTCACCCCTCCACTTT. The encoded protein is CASRIDSSYNSPLHF.

This chain connects TRBV6-2 or TRBV6-3 to TRBJ2-1; TRBD1 matches 8 bases. Unmatched junction bases numbered 2, after V lost 4 bases and J lost 9 bases. The germline V gene encodes CDR1 MNHEY and CDR2 SVGEGT. The CDR3 runs 12 residues. Here the CDR3 reads CASSSTGGEQFF. The CDR3 DNA reads TGTGCCAGCAGTTCAACAGGGGGTGAGCAGTTCTTC.

V usage is TRBV11-3 and J usage is TRBJ2-2, with TRBD2 identical over 13 bases. Germline V gene data show CDR1 as SGHNT and CDR2 as YENEEA. Losses at the gene ends were 5 bases for V and 2 bases for J; bases not matched to a gene: 8. The CDR3 is 18 residues long. The CDR3 spells CASSAGLAGISNTGELFF. Written as DNA, the CDR3 is TGTGCCAGCAGCGCGGGACTAGCGGGAATAAGTAACACCGGGGAGCTGTTTTTT.

This sequence joins TRBV4-3 and TRBJ2-1, with 14 nucleotides matching TRBD2. Germline CDR1 LGHNA, CDR2 YSLEER. The CDR3 totals 20 residues. The V and J ends lost 3 bases and 3 bases, in that order; junction bases with no gene match: 13. The CDR3: CASSHLVGGTSGSGYNEQFF. CDR3 nucleotide sequence: TGCGCCAGCAGCCACCTAGTGGGCGGGACTAGCGGGAGTGGCTACAATGAGCAGTTCTTC.

The chain employs TRBV6-5 and TRBJ1-6, with a possible D match to TRBD1 (5 bases). This CDR3 comprises 16 residues. V was clipped by 2 bases and J by 5 bases, with 13 bases between them. CDR1 MNHEY and CDR2 SVGAGI come from the germline V gene. The CDR3 DNA follows: TGTGCCAGCAGTTACGCGGGACCTTCAAATAATTCACCCCTCCACTTT. Amino acid sequence: CASSYAGPSNNSPLHF.

The chain recombines TRBV6-5 with TRBJ1-2, with a tentative D call TRBD1 (5 bases). The V gene's germline CDR1 is MNHEY and CDR2 SVGAGI. The CDR3 extends over 12 amino acids. Trimming pared 8 bases from V and 4 bases from J, leaving 11 bases between. The CDR3 is CASGRGLYGYTF. CDR3 bases: TGTGCCAGCGGGCGGGGCCTCTATGGCTACACCTTC.

The chain recombines TRBV7-9 with TRBJ1-2; a possible D gene is TRBD1 (6 bases). V lost 4 bases and J 2 bases, leaving 14 bases between the germline ends. CDR3 size: 15 residues. Germline V gives CDR1 SEHNR, CDR2 FQNEAQ (reference sequence). Here the CDR3 DNA reads TGTGCCAGCAGCTCCCCCGGGACACAAAACTATGGCTACACCTTC. As protein: CASSSPGTQNYGYTF.

The chain employs TRBV9 and TRBJ2-7, with D possibly matching TRBD2 (5 bases). V was shortened by 0 bases and J by 5 bases, with 15 bases between the two germline ends. CDR3 length: 15 residues. Germline CDR1 SGDLS, CDR2 YYNGEE. CDR3 region: CASSVGGRIPDEQYF. The CDR3 nucleotides are TGTGCCAGCAGCGTAGGAGGGCGAATCCCGGACGAGCAGTACTTC.

The J gene is TRBJ2-1, the V gene TRBV12-3 or TRBV12-4, with TRBD2 matching over 7 bases. The junction had 8 bases not matched to a gene; V was cut back by 2 bases and J by 13 bases. The CDR3 has 13 amino acids. CDR3: CASSLSPGGDQFF. The CDR3 DNA is TGTGCCAGCAGTTTATCCCCGGGGGGAGACCAGTTCTTC.

The genes are TRBV30 and TRBJ1-5; no clear D. In germline, CDR1 is GTSNPN, CDR2 SVGIG (reference sequence). There are 15 residues in the CDR3. V was pared by 0 bases and J by 0 bases, with 9 bases between. The CDR3 spells CAWSVGVNSNQPQHF. The DNA of the CDR3 is TGTGCCTGGAGTGTTGGAGTGAATAGCAATCAGCCCCAGCATTTT.